Presented here are 27 T cell receptor beta chains from one specimen sequenced in a study of blood T cells in healthy people across ages. A J-beta primer mix and a sample-barcoded 5' primer were used in a second PCR of about 7 to 11 cycles. TCRdb reprocessed the 5' RACE reads with MiXCR, giving one entry per CDR3 protein. Of more than 550,000 distinct CDR3 sequences listed, 20% to 25% are singletons. Sequenced sample: blood. All receptors come from a man aged 65 to 85 in good health.

In its sample, this clonotype was seen a few times. The chain has TRBV10-3 and TRBJ2-7, with TRBD2 matching 8 bases. The J call may be incorrect, as the DNA end agrees better with TRBJ2-1. The germline CDR1 and CDR2 sequences are ENHRY and SYGVKD. CDR3 length: 13 amino acids. The CDR3 DNA sequence: TGTGCCATCAGTAATAGCGGGACGAATGAGCAGTTCTTC. Encoded protein: CAISNSGTNEQFF.

V and J are TRBV6-1 and TRBJ1-2; no definite D call. The CDR3 totals 11 residues. Looked up from germline, CDR1 is MNHNS and CDR2 is SASEGT. Trimming took off 1 base at V and 8 bases at J, with 5 bases between the two ends. DNA of the CDR3: TGTGCCAGCAGTGAAGGAGAAGGCTACACCTTC. Amino acid sequence: CASSEGEGYTF.

Only a few counts were recorded for this clonotype. The chain links TRBV15 to TRBJ1-1; 8 nucleotides line up with TRBD1. The CDR3 is made up of 15 amino acids. V lost 5 bases, J lost 3 bases, and 8 bases stayed unmatched. Germline CDR1 and CDR2: LNHNV and YYDKDF (reference sequence). In DNA, the CDR3 is TGTGCCACCAGCGGGGTATCAGGGGGCGACACTGAAGCTTTCTTT. This translates into CATSGVSGGDTEAFF.

This chain joins TRBV28 and TRBJ2-5, with 9 bases fitting TRBD2. The tail of the sequence fits TRBJ2-1 better, so the J call may be wrong. The CDR3 contains 13 residues. In germline, CDR1 is MDHEN, CDR2 SYDVKM. CDR3 nucleotide sequence: TGTGCCAGCAGTACTGCGGGGGGGAATGAGCAGTTCTTC. Protein product: CASSTAGGNEQFF.

This clonotype was seen a few times. This chain connects TRBV29-1 to TRBJ2-5; perhaps D is TRBD1 or TRBD2 (6 bases each). CDR1 is SQVTM, CDR2 ANQGSEA, per germline. The CDR3 spans 15 residues. Trimming took off 7 bases at V and 10 bases at J, with 28 bases between the two ends. The CDR3 region has the DNA TGCAGCGCCCGAAGGGCCCCCATACTCAAGGGGGGCCAGTACTTC. This translates into CSARRAPILKGGQYF.

The CDR3 nucleotides read TGCGCCAGCAGCCCCGGGACTAGCGGGGGCCTTAGCACAGATACGCAGTATTTT. This gives the protein CASSPGTSGGLSTDTQYF. V and J are TRBV5-1 and TRBJ2-3; 14 bases map to TRBD2. The CDR3 covers 18 residues. J was trimmed by 0 bases and V by 4 bases; bases with no gene match: 7. Germline V lookup: CDR1 SGHRS, CDR2 YFSETQ.

This rearrangement joins TRBV2 to TRBJ1-4; no clear D. V gave up 4 bases and J gave up 0 bases, with 9 bases separating them. CDR3 length: 15 residues. Germline V gene sequence: CDR1 SNHLY, CDR2 FYNNEI. In nucleotides, the CDR3 is TGTGCCAGCAGTGCCGAGGGAACAACTAATGAAAAACTGTTTTTT. This encodes CASSAEGTTNEKLFF.

This clonotype has ten or more counts. This chain uses TRBV6-4 with TRBJ2-1, with TRBD2 identical over 8 bases. CDR1 is MRHNA, CDR2 SNTAGT, per germline. The junction had 5 bases not matched to a gene; V was cut back by 5 bases and J by 2 bases. The CDR3 extends over 15 amino acids. The CDR3 reads CASSSGGTTYNEQFF. CDR3 coding DNA: TGTGCCAGCAGTAGCGGGGGAACAACCTACAATGAGCAGTTCTTC.

The table lists this clonotype with a few counts. This chain joins TRBV6-1 and TRBJ1-4; 7 bases match TRBD1. CDR1 is MNHNS, CDR2 SASEGT, per germline. This CDR3 region has 17 residues. Trimming removed 4 bases from V and 7 bases from J; junction bases left unmatched: 15. The CDR3 region has the DNA TGTGCCAGCAGTGGCAGATTACAGGGGACCAAAGGTGAAAAACTGTTTTTT. It encodes CASSGRLQGTKGEKLFF.

The CDR3 DNA reads TGTGCCAGCAGTCCCTCGCCAGGGCGAGGTGACTATGGCTACACCTTC. The encoded protein is CASSPSPGRGDYGYTF. V usage is TRBV28 and J usage is TRBJ1-2; D is perhaps TRBD1 (5 bases). Germline V gene lookup returns CDR1 MDHEN and CDR2 SYDVKM. The CDR3 totals 16 residues. Between the trimmed V and J ends, which lost 5 bases and 3 bases, there was a span of 19 bases.

In the case of this clonotype: This sequence may be a read error, since a much larger clone differs from it by one base. The chain has TRBV20-1 and TRBJ2-7; D might be TRBD1 or TRBD2, each matching 5 bases. Germline V gene data show CDR1 as DFQATT and CDR2 as SNEGSKA (reference sequence). The CDR3 runs 13 residues. The CDR3 is CSTSQGAPYEQYF. CDR3 coding DNA: TGCAGTACTAGTCAGGGCGCCCCCTACGAGCAGTACTTC.

About this clonotype: One junction end disagrees with the germline gene, perhaps due to a read error. CDR3 bases: TGCGCCAGCAGCTTGGCCGGGACAGGGGGTCCTAACTATGCCTACACCTTC. Its translation: CASSLAGTGGPNYAYTF. The chain is built from TRBV5-1 and TRBJ1-2; 11 bases are a match to TRBD1. This CDR3 comprises 17 residues. CDR1 and CDR2 from the germline V gene are SGHRS and YFSETQ.

The chain is built from TRBV7-8 and TRBJ2-7; 12 nucleotides line up with TRBD2. V dropped 5 bases and J dropped 3; count of bases not matched to a gene: 5. The CDR3 is 15 residues long. Per the germline V gene, CDR1 is SGHVS and CDR2 is FQNEAQ. This CDR3 reads CASSTTSGGGYEQYF. CDR3 DNA sequence: TGTGCCAGCAGCACGACTAGCGGGGGAGGCTACGAGCAGTACTTC.

The genes are TRBV20-1 and TRBJ2-5; no definite D call. In germline, CDR1 is DFQATT, CDR2 SNEGSKA (reference sequence). Trimming removed 1 base from V and 4 bases from J, with 10 bases in between. The CDR3 runs to 13 residues. CDR3: CSARVVSGETQYF. The CDR3 DNA sequence: TGCAGTGCTAGAGTGGTTTCGGGAGAGACCCAGTACTTC.

As DNA, the CDR3 is TGTGCCAGCACAACAGTTCTAGCCTACGAGCAGTACTTC. It yields the protein CASTTVLAYEQYF. The chain employs TRBV12-3 or TRBV12-4 and TRBJ2-5; D not certain. The DNA end favors TRBJ2-7, so the J call may be wrong. The CDR3 contains 13 residues.

The rearrangement joins TRBV2 to TRBJ2-3; 11 positions agree with TRBD2. Looked up from germline, CDR1 is SNHLY and CDR2 is FYNNEI. The CDR3 totals 17 residues. The ends lost 6 bases at V and 1 base at J; junction bases unmatched: 9. CDR3 nucleotides: TGTGCCAGCAGCCGGAGACCGACTAGCGGGGGCACAGATACGCAGTATTTT. Translation: CASSRRPTSGGTDTQYF.

The table lists this clonotype with a few counts. The chain links TRBV29-1 to TRBJ1-3, with D possibly matching TRBD1 (6 bases). The CDR3 has 15 amino acids. The germline CDR1 and CDR2 sequences are SQVTM and ANQGSEA. Trimming stripped 7 bases from V and 0 bases from J, with 16 bases between. The CDR3 sequence is CSAEDSPLSGNTIYF. The CDR3 DNA reads TGCAGCGCCGAGGACAGTCCCCTCTCTGGAAACACCATATATTTT.

This clonotype was observed a handful of times. The chain couples TRBV11-3 to TRBJ2-3, with D tentatively TRBD2 (6 bases). Per germline, CDR1 SGHNT and CDR2 YENEEA. Trimming left V 0 bases short and J 5 bases short, with 15 bases between. The CDR3 has 16 amino acids. This CDR3 is CASSLDPGGLGDTQYF. The CDR3 bases are TGTGCCAGCAGCTTAGATCCCGGGGGATTAGGAGATACGCAGTATTTT.

The chain joins TRBV12-3 or TRBV12-4 to TRBJ2-1, with D possibly matching TRBD2 (6 bases). The CDR3 is 16 amino acids. With 6 bases removed from V and 0 bases from J, the gap between germline ends came to 15 bases. Here the CDR3 reads CASRIAGLSSYNEQFF. The CDR3, as DNA: TGTGCCAGCAGGATTGCGGGGTTAAGCTCCTACAATGAGCAGTTCTTC.

This clonotype was seen a handful of times. The chain joins TRBV7-2 to TRBJ2-1; 8 nucleotides line up with TRBD2. CDR1 SGHTA and CDR2 FQGNSA come from the germline V gene. V was pared by 1 base and J by 9 bases, with 8 bases of the junction left unmatched. The length of the CDR3 is 15 residues. CDR3 residues: CASSLEVAGSGEQFF. In DNA, the CDR3 is TGTGCCAGCAGCTTAGAAGTAGCGGGATCAGGTGAGCAGTTCTTC.

This clonotype has more than one count but fewer than ten. The V gene is TRBV11-1, the J gene TRBJ1-2, with no clear D. The CDR3 length is 14 residues. Trimming stripped 3 bases from V and 0 bases from J, with 8 bases between. Per germline, CDR1 SGHAT and CDR2 FQDESV (reference sequence). CDR3 sequence: CASSLTNTNYGYTF. In DNA form, the CDR3 reads TGTGCCAGCAGCTTGACAAACACTAACTATGGCTACACCTTC.

The rearrangement uses TRBV20-1 and TRBJ2-5, with TRBD2 matching over 8 bases. Unmatched junction bases numbered 24, after V lost 0 bases and J lost 0 bases. The germline V gene has CDR1 DFQATT and CDR2 SNEGSKA (reference sequence). The CDR3 sequence is 22 residues long. CDR3 in amino acids: CSAREINHRSVTSGGDQETQYF. The CDR3 nucleotides are TGCAGTGCTAGAGAGATAAACCATCGCTCAGTCACGAGCGGGGGCGACCAAGAGACCCAGTACTTC.

This clonotype was seen ten or more times. The genes are TRBV29-1 and TRBJ2-7, with 11 bases lining up with TRBD1. There are 16 residues in the CDR3. Germline CDR1 is SQVTM and CDR2 is ANQGSEA. The J segment lost 1 base and the V segment lost 4 bases, leaving 9 bases of the junction unmatched. CDR3 nucleotides: TGCAGCGTTGGGGAAGGGGGACAGGGGGAGTCCTACGAGCAGTACTTC. Translated: CSVGEGGQGESYEQYF.

This chain links TRBV9 with TRBJ2-1; the D gene is possibly TRBD2 (5 bases). The CDR3 runs to 14 residues. Germline-derived CDR1 and CDR2 are SGDLS and YYNGEE. V lost 0 bases to trimming and J lost 6 bases, with 10 bases between them. CDR3 sequence (DNA): TGTGCCAGCAGCGTAGTAGAGGGCTCCAATGAGCAGTTCTTC. This codes for CASSVVEGSNEQFF.

This clonotype was detected only a few times. J is TRBJ2-3 and V is TRBV29-1, with a possible D match to TRBD1 (6 bases). This CDR3 is built from 15 residues. The germline V gene encodes CDR1 SQVTM and CDR2 ANQGSEA. V shed 8 bases and J shed 2 bases, with 20 bases lying between them. The CDR3 is CSTQYPQGHTDTQYF. CDR3 nucleotides: TGCAGCACTCAATACCCACAGGGCCACACAGATACGCAGTATTTT.

V is TRBV20-1 and J is TRBJ1-1; 10 nucleotides align to TRBD1. V lost 2 bases, J lost 0 bases, and 6 bases stayed unmatched. The germline CDR1 and CDR2 sequences are DFQATT and SNEGSKA (reference sequence). The CDR3 sequence is 16 residues long. The CDR3 here is CSARIRQGAVNTEAFF. Here the CDR3 DNA reads TGCAGTGCTAGAATCAGACAGGGGGCCGTGAACACTGAAGCTTTCTTT.

This chain links TRBV6-1 with TRBJ1-6; no reliable D call. The V and J ends lost 3 bases and 7 bases respectively, with 10 bases between them. The germline V gene encodes CDR1 MNHNS and CDR2 SASEGT. The CDR3 loop spans 14 amino acids. The CDR3 nucleotides are TGTGCCAGCAGTGAGGGAGGTTGGAATTCACCCCTCCACTTT. It specifies CASSEGGWNSPLHF.